The 2 T cell receptor beta chains reported below all come from one sample, sequenced in a study of beta chain bispecific antibodies for T cell cancers (dated by TCRdb to the early 2020s). The investigation overall reported the following: Every sequenced sample was a mix of normal T cells and leukemia cell line cells, and most of the targeted TRBV signal originated from the leukemia cells instead of the normal T cells.

No antigen has been identified for these receptors. Libraries were prepared through 5' RACE. The public reads were reprocessed in TCRdb via fastp at Q25 and MiXCR, keeping in-frame beta chains. Rows matching on CDR3 protein sequence are summarized as one entry with the most common DNA and genes. The sample table contains some 17,000 distinct CDR3 sequences; only one count was recorded for about 2.2% of them. 6% to 7.5% of the sample is held by the ten biggest clonotypes. T cells were expanded from blood mononuclear cells with anti-CD3 antibody OKT3 or CD3/CD28 Dynabeads for 2 to 3 days. Sequencing was performed on healthy donor T cells cultured with leukemia cells. All receptors come from a human donor in good health. Some clones in this sample may be carry-over from other donors' samples.

This clonotype showed up many times. The rearrangement joins TRBV18 to TRBJ1-2; the D gene is possibly TRBD1 (5 bases). CDR1 is KGHSH, CDR2 LQKENI, per germline. The CDR3 extends over 14 amino acids. The V end was cut by 7 bases, the J end by 1 base, with 13 bases between. The DNA of the CDR3 is TGTGCCAGCTACAAAACGACAGTTAACTATGGCTACACCTTC. Translating gives CASYKTTVNYGYTF.

The sample holds many counts of this clonotype. The V call is TRBV27, the J call TRBJ2-5; possibly TRBD2 for D (6 bases). The germline V gene has CDR1 MNHEY and CDR2 SMNVEV (reference sequence). V lost 8 bases and J 4 bases, leaving 8 bases between the germline ends. The CDR3 loop spans 11 amino acids. For the CDR3, the DNA is TGTGCCAGCGGGAGGAGAGAGACCCAGTACTTC. This sequence encodes CASGRRETQYF.